This passage covers 23 T cell receptor beta chains from one sample sequenced in a study of T cell responses to AZD1222 COVID-19 vaccine. Method: immunoSEQ multiplex PCR; TCRdb's copy keeps in-frame clones and lacks some. The sample shows roughly 77,000 clones, roughly 90% of them seen only once. The sequences come from peripheral blood, collected on day 0 of MenACWY control vaccination. Receptors originate from an adult in good health.

The rearrangement uses TRBV5-1 and TRBJ2-2, with TRBD2 identical over 13 bases. Germline V gene sequence: CDR1 SGHRS, CDR2 YFSETQ. The CDR3 is 19 amino acids. V shed 4 bases, J shed 0 bases, and the junction held 9 bases outside the gene matches. In DNA form, the CDR3 reads TGCGCCAGCAGCAGTGCGGGACTAGCGGGGACTTCGAACACCGGGGAGCTGTTTTTT. This encodes CASSSAGLAGTSNTGELFF.

The chain links TRBV2 to TRBJ1-3; 7 bases match TRBD1. CDR1 is SNHLY, CDR2 FYNNEI, per germline. CDR3 size: 14 residues. V lost 4 bases, J lost 9 bases, and 9 bases stayed unmatched. The chain's CDR3 is CASSASGQRFTIYF. CDR3 DNA: TGTGCCAGCAGTGCCTCGGGACAGAGGTTCACCATATATTTT. The variable domain in full, completed from reference TRBV2 and TRBJ1-3, reads EPEVTQTPSHQVTQMGQEVILRCVPISNHLYFYWYRQILGQKVEFLVSFYNNEISEKSEIFDDQFSVERPDGSNFTLKIRSTKLEDSAMYFCASSASGQRFTIYFGEGSWLTVV.

V gene TRBV4-3 combines with J gene TRBJ2-1, with TRBD2 identical over 11 bases. Germline values: CDR1 LGHNA, CDR2 YSLEER. V dropped 1 base and J dropped 6; count of bases not matched to a gene: 2. CDR3 size: 15 residues. The CDR3 DNA reads TGCGCCAGCAGCCAAGTTAGCGGGGGGGTCAATGAGCAGTTCTTC. Translation gives CASSQVSGGVNEQFF.

The chain links TRBV7-9 to TRBJ1-2, with no clear D. This CDR3 is built from 14 residues. With 8 bases removed from V and 8 bases from J, the gap between germline ends came to 21 bases. Germline CDR1 SEHNR, CDR2 FQNEAQ (reference sequence). CDR3 sequence reads: CASPTAGTEWGYTF. The CDR3 coding sequence is TGTGCCAGCCCCACAGCGGGCACTGAGTGGGGCTACACCTTC.

The CDR3 coding sequence is TGTGCCAGCAGCCTCGGAACCATGCGGGACAGGTTGCGCGGCTACACCTTC. This encodes CASSLGTMRDRLRGYTF. The gene calls are TRBV7-8 and TRBJ1-2; 8 nucleotides align to TRBD1. Germline CDR1 reads SGHVS; CDR2 reads FQNEAQ. This CDR3 has 17 residues. V shed 5 bases, J shed 8 bases, and the junction held 19 bases outside the gene matches. The full variable domain, with the rest looked up from reference TRBV7-8 and TRBJ1-2, is GAGVSQSPRYKVAKRGQDVALRCDPISGHVSLFWYQQALGQGPEFLTYFQNEAQLDKSGLPSDRFFAERPEGSVSTLKIQRTQQEDSAVYLCASSLGTMRDRLRGYTFGSGTRLTVV.

The gene calls are TRBV4-1 and TRBJ1-5; 9 bases are shared with TRBD1. The junction had 5 bases not matched to a gene; V was cut back by 0 bases and J by 8 bases. The CDR3 is made up of 15 amino acids. CDR1 is MGHRA, CDR2 YSYEKL, per germline. The CDR3 bases are TGCGCCAGCAGCCAAGATCGGGGGACAGGGAAGCCCCAGCATTTT. Translating gives CASSQDRGTGKPQHF.

This clone showed up just a few times. The gene calls are TRBV12-3 or TRBV12-4 and TRBJ1-2; D not resolved. V lost 3 bases and J 4 bases, leaving 6 bases between the germline ends. The CDR3 runs 12 residues. The CDR3 is CASSLDVYGYTF. The CDR3, as DNA: TGTGCCAGCAGTTTGGACGTCTATGGCTACACCTTC.

This chain joins TRBV7-2 and TRBJ2-5; the D gene is possibly TRBD1 (5 bases). The V gene's germline CDR1 is SGHTA and CDR2 FQGNSA. The V and J ends lost 0 bases and 1 base respectively, with 12 bases between them. The CDR3 loop spans 16 amino acids. CDR3 in amino acids: CASSLALTGSQETQYF. In DNA, the CDR3 is TGTGCCAGCAGCTTAGCGCTCACAGGCAGCCAAGAGACCCAGTACTTC.

This chain connects TRBV6-2 or TRBV6-3 to TRBJ2-7, with D maybe TRBD2 (5 bases). This CDR3 comprises 17 residues. V was pared by 1 base and J by 2 bases, with 18 bases between. Germline CDR1 and CDR2: MNHEY and SVGEGT. The CDR3 reads CASSYFASGRGTYEQYF. The CDR3 DNA reads as TGTGCCAGCAGTTACTTCGCCTCCGGACGGGGAACCTACGAGCAGTACTTC.

The chain combines TRBV7-6 with TRBJ2-5; TRBD2 matches 9 bases. The germline V gene encodes CDR1 SGHVS and CDR2 FNYEAQ. The CDR3 is 15 residues long. The junction had 7 bases not matched to a gene; V was cut back by 4 bases and J by 4 bases. CDR3: CASSSSAGGRETQYF. The CDR3 DNA is TGTGCCAGCAGCTCCTCTGCGGGGGGGCGAGAGACCCAGTACTTC. The variable domain in full, completed from reference TRBV7-6 and TRBJ2-5, reads GAGVSQSPRYKVTKRGQDVALRCDPISGHVSLYWYRQALGQGPEFLTYFNYEAQQDKSGLPNDRFSAERPEGSISTLTIQRTEQRDSAMYRCASSSSAGGRETQYFGPGTRLLVL.

The CDR3: CASSLNRQGYEQYF. Written as DNA, the CDR3 is TGTGCCAGCAGTTTGAACAGGCAAGGCTACGAGCAGTACTTC. This chain links TRBV27 with TRBJ2-7, with TRBD1 as a possible D gene (5 bases). This CDR3 is built from 14 residues. Germline loops: CDR1 MNHEY, CDR2 SMNVEV (reference sequence). The V end was cut by 3 bases, the J end by 3 bases, with 12 bases between.

The chain is built from TRBV5-1 and TRBJ1-3; 8 nucleotides match TRBD1. Germline trimming cut 0 bases from V and 5 bases from J; bases unmatched to any gene: 7. The CDR3 consists of 16 residues. Germline assignment: CDR1 SGHRS and CDR2 YFSETQ. The CDR3 sequence: CASSLDGQGSRNTIYF. The CDR3 region has the DNA TGCGCCAGCAGCTTGGATGGACAGGGAAGTCGAAACACCATATATTTT.

This rearrangement joins TRBV28 to TRBJ2-7; D tentatively reads TRBD1 or TRBD2 (5 bases each). Per germline, CDR1 MDHEN and CDR2 SYDVKM. V lost 6 bases and J 7 bases, leaving 22 bases between the germline ends. The CDR3 extends over 15 amino acids. CDR3 in amino acids: CASRDSGTTLGEQYF. CDR3 nucleotides: TGTGCCAGCAGGGACTCCGGGACGACCCTGGGGGAGCAGTACTTC.

The chain is built from TRBV30 and TRBJ2-1; D call uncertain. Per germline, CDR1 GTSNPN and CDR2 SVGIG (reference sequence). V was shortened by 1 base and J by 8 bases, with 9 bases between the two germline ends. CDR3 size: 12 residues. CDR3 region: CAWSAQSYEQFF. DNA of the CDR3: TGTGCCTGGAGTGCACAGAGTTATGAGCAGTTCTTC.

The gene calls are TRBV30 and TRBJ1-6, with a weak D call TRBD1 (6 bases). The CDR3 is 15 residues long. V was shortened by 4 bases and J by 0 bases, with 10 bases between the two germline ends. Germline V gene data show CDR1 as GTSNPN and CDR2 as SVGIG (reference sequence). The CDR3 coding sequence is TGTGCCTGGACCGGACAGAGCTCCTATAATTCACCCCTCCACTTT. It specifies CAWTGQSSYNSPLHF.

The rearrangement joins TRBV4-3 to TRBJ2-5, with D perhaps TRBD2 (5 bases). V was cut by 6 bases and J by 4 bases, with 15 bases left in between. Germline V lookup: CDR1 LGHNA, CDR2 YSLEER. CDR3 size: 14 residues. The CDR3 coding sequence is TGCGCCAGCAGTACCGACTACCCCCGAGAGACCCAGTACTTC. As protein: CASSTDYPRETQYF.

The gene calls are TRBV10-1 and TRBJ2-5; 7 nucleotides match TRBD2. The trim removed 2 bases at V and 2 bases at J, leaving 5 bases unmatched. The CDR3 spans 15 residues. Germline CDR1 is WNHNN and CDR2 is SYGVQD (reference sequence). Here the CDR3 reads CASSEGARGQETQYF. CDR3 DNA sequence: TGCGCCAGCAGTGAGGGGGCGCGGGGGCAAGAGACCCAGTACTTC.

The V call is TRBV7-3, the J call TRBJ1-6; 7 bases agree with TRBD1. After removal of 1 base from V and 7 bases from J, the junction contained 13 bases not matched to a gene. Germline V CDR1 and CDR2: SGHTA, FQGTGA. This CDR3 contains 18 residues. Here the CDR3 DNA reads TGTGCCAGCAGCTTAAGGGGACCGAGACAGGGTCTCAATTCACCCCTCCACTTT. It codes for CASSLRGPRQGLNSPLHF. Full variable domain (remainder filled in from reference TRBV7-3 and TRBJ1-6): GAGVSQTPSNKVTEKGKYVELRCDPISGHTALYWYRQSLGQGPEFLIYFQGTGAADDSGLPNDRFFAVRPEGSVSTLKIQRTERGDSAVYLCASSLRGPRQGLNSPLHFGNGTRLTVT.

This rearrangement joins TRBV4-3 to TRBJ2-7; TRBD2 is a possible D gene (5 bases). With 4 bases removed from V and 3 bases from J, the gap between germline ends came to 16 bases. Per germline, CDR1 LGHNA and CDR2 YSLEER. The CDR3 totals 15 residues. In DNA, the CDR3 is TGCGCCAGCAGCCCTAGCCGTCTCACAATCTACGAGCAGTACTTC. This codes for CASSPSRLTIYEQYF.

The rearrangement links TRBV30 to TRBJ1-4; 8 nucleotides agree with TRBD1. CDR1 and CDR2 (germline): GTSNPN, SVGIG (reference sequence). The CDR3 runs 14 residues. Trimming removed 0 bases from V and 6 bases from J; junction bases left unmatched: 3. This chain's CDR3 is CAWSVGQGDEKLFF. CDR3 nucleotide sequence: TGTGCCTGGAGTGTAGGACAGGGAGATGAAAAACTGTTTTTT.

Written as DNA, the CDR3 is TGTGCCACCAGTGATTCTAGCGGGGGGGCCAGGAATGAGCAGTTCTTC. It encodes CATSDSSGGARNEQFF. V gene TRBV24-1 combines with J gene TRBJ2-1; TRBD2 agrees at 12 bases. Germline assignment: CDR1 KGHDR and CDR2 SFDVKD. Losses at the gene ends were 2 bases for V and 7 bases for J; bases not matched to a gene: 5. CDR3 length: 16 residues.

V and J are TRBV11-3 and TRBJ2-2; D is undetermined. V lost 1 base, J lost 4 bases, and 4 bases lay in between. This CDR3 is built from 13 residues. Germline values: CDR1 SGHNT, CDR2 YENEEA. The DNA of the CDR3 is TGTGCCAGCAGCTTAGGCATCACCGGGGAGCTGTTTTTT. Its protein is CASSLGITGELFF.

This chain uses TRBV6-2 or TRBV6-3 with TRBJ2-7, with unresolved D. Per germline, CDR1 MNHEY and CDR2 SVGEGT. Trimming cost V 0 bases and J 6 bases, with 6 bases left between them. CDR3 length: 12 amino acids. CDR3 loop: CASSYSGIEQYF. In nucleotides, the CDR3 is TGTGCCAGCAGTTACTCGGGGATCGAGCAGTACTTC.